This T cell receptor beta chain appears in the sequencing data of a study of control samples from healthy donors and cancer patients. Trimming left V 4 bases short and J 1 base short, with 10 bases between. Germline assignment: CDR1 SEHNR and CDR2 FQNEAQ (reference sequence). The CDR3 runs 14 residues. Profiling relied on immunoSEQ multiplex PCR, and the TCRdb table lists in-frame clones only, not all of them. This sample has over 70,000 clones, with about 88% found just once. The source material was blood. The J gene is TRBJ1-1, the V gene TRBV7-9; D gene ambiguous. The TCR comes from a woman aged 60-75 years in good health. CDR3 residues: CASSSDRWNTEAFF. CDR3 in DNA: TGTGCCAGCAGCTCGGACCGCTGGAACACTGAAGCTTTCTTT.